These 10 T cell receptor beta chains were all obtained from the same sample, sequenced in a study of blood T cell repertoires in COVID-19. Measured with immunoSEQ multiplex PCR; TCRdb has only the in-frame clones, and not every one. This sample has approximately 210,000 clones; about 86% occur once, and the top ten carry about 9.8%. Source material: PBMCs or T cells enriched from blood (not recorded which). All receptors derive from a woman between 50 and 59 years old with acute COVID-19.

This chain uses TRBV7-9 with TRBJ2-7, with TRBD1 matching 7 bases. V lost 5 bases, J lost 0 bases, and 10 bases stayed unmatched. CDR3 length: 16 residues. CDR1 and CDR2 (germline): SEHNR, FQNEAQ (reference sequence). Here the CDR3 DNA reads TGTGCCAGCAGCCCTCTTAGTGGGACAGACTCCTACGAGCAGTACTTC. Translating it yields CASSPLSGTDSYEQYF. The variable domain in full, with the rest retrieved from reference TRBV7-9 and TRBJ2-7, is DTGVSQNPRHKITKRGQNVTFRCDPISEHNRLYWYRQTLGQGPEFLTYFQNEAQLEKSRLLSDRFSAERPKGSFSTLEIQRTEQGDSAMYLCASSPLSGTDSYEQYFGPGTRLTVT.

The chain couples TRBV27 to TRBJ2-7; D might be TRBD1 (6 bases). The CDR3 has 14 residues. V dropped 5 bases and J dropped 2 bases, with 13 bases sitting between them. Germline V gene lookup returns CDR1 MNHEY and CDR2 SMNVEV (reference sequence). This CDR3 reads CASSRIQGPYEQYF. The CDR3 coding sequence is TGTGCCAGCAGTCGGATACAGGGACCCTACGAGCAGTACTTC.

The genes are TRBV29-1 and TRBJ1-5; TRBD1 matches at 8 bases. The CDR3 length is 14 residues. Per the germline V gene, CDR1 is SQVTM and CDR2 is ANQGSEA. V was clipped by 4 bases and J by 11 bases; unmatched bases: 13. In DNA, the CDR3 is TGCAGCGTTGGGGAGGGGACAGGCTCTACGGCCCAGCATTTT. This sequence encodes CSVGEGTGSTAQHF.

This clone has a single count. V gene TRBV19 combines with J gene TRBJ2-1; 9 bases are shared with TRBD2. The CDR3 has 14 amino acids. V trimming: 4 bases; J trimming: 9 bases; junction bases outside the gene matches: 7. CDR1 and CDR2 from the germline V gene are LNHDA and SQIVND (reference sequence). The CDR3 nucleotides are TGTGCCAGTAGTACTAGCGGGATGGTTGTTGAGCAGTTCTTC. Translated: CASSTSGMVVEQFF. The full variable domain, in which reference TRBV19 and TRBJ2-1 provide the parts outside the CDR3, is DGGITQSPKYLFRKEGQNVTLSCEQNLNHDAMYWYRQDPGQGLRLIYYSQIVNDFQKGDIAEGYSVSREKKESFPLTVTSAQKNPTAFYLCASSTSGMVVEQFFGPGTRLTVL.

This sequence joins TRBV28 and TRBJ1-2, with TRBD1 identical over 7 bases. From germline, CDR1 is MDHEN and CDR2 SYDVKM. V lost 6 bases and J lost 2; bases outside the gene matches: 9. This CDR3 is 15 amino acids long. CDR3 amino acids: CASRDTGAGNYGYTF. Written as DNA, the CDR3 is TGTGCCAGCAGGGATACAGGGGCCGGGAACTATGGCTACACCTTC.

The CDR3 DNA reads as TGTGCCAGCAGCTTAGCTGGGACATTGTTGATGGACGAGCAGTACTTC. Protein: CASSLAGTLLMDEQYF. The genes are TRBV7-2 and TRBJ2-7, with a tentative D call TRBD1 (6 bases). Trimming took 0 bases from V and 5 from J, leaving 17 bases between them. The CDR3 sequence is 16 residues long. The germline V gene encodes CDR1 SGHTA and CDR2 FQGNSA.

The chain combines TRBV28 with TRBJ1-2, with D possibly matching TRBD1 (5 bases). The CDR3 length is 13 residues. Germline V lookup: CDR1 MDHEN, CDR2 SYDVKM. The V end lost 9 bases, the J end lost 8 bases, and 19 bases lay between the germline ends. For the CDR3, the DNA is TGTGCCAGTCAAGAGGGGCAGGGAGGCGGCTACACCTTC. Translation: CASQEGQGGGYTF.

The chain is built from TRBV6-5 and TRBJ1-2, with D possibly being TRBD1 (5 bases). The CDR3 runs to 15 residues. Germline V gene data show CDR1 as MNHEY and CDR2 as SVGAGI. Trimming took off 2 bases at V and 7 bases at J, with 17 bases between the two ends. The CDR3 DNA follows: TGTGCCAGCAGTTACGGCGTGGGGCCAGGTGGTGGCTACACCTTC. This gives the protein CASSYGVGPGGGYTF.

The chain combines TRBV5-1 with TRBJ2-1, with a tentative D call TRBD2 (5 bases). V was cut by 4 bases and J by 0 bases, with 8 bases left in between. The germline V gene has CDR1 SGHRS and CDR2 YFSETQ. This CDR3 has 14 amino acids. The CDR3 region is CASSPGLSYNEQFF. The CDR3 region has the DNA TGCGCCAGCAGCCCCGGACTCTCCTACAATGAGCAGTTCTTC.

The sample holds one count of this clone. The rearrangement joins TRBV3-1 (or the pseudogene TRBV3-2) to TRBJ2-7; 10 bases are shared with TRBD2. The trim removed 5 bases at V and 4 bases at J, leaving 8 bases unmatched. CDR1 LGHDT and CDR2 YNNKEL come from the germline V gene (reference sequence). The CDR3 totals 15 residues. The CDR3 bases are TGTGCCAGCAGCGAACGGGCTAGCGGGAGTTACGAGCAGTACTTC. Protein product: CASSERASGSYEQYF.